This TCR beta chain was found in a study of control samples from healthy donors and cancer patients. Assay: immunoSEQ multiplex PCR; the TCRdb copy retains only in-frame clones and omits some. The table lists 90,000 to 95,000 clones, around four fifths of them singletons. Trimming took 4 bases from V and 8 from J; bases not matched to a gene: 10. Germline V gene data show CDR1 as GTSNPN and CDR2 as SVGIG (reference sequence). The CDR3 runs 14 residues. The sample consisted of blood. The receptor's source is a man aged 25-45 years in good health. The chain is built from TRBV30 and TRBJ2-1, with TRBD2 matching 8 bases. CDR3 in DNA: TGTGCCTGGAAATTCGGCGGGGGGAGCGATGAGCAGTTCTTC. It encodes CAWKFGGGSDEQFF.